This entry concerns a single TCR beta chain. Antigen unknown. This sample includes further DNA sequences coding for the same CDR3. This entry comes from a study of cytomegalovirus exposure and HLA in healthy donors. General study findings and limits: A missense variant in DCLRE1C was later tied to TCR beta V- and J-gene trimming. According to a later analysis, donors in an Asian-associated ancestry cluster reportedly had fewer N-insertions than the roughly 630-donor mean. Sequencing probably produced one cluster of sequence variants that were highly shared.

Germline-derived CDR1 and CDR2 are SGHTA and FQGNSA. The CDR3 extends over 14 amino acids. The V end lost 1 base, the J end lost 2 bases, and 8 bases lay between the germline ends. Both 60 Vbeta primers and 13 Jbeta primers went into the PCR. Clones were read by immunoSEQ multiplex PCR, and TCRdb kept only the in-frame ones, dropping some. The profile shows around 36,000 clones, roughly 90% of them singletons. This chain connects TRBV7-2 to TRBJ1-2, with unresolved D. The source material was PBMCs. The clonotype was recovered from a woman aged 40-49 years in good health and CMV-seropositive. The CDR3 spells CASSLGGGNYGYTF. As DNA, the CDR3 is TGTGCCAGCAGCTTAGGTGGAGGAAACTATGGCTACACCTTC.